This note documents a single T cell receptor beta chain sequence. Antigen unknown. Only in-frame clones appear in the TCRdb table, and some are missing; sequencing was by immunoSEQ multiplex PCR. The sample shows approximately 70,000 clones, approximately 80% of them seen only once. Antigen-specific CD4+ T cells expanded by the ViraFEST assay with viral peptide pools were then sequenced. Cultured cells yielded isolated CD4+ T cells after around 9 days. All study participants received two doses of BNT162b2 or mRNA-1273 vaccine. Supplemented with approximately 10 IU/ml IL-2 and 10 ug/ml peptides, two million PBMC per well were kept in culture. In the cultures, half the medium was exchanged for IL-2 medium on days 3 and 7. These data originate in a study of vaccination effects on CD4 cells after COVID-19. Study as a whole: Sampling occurred a median 72 days post second dose, range 14 to 241.

The V and J ends lost 4 bases and 7 bases, in that order; junction bases with no gene match: 8. Germline-derived CDR1 and CDR2 are SGHTA and FQGTGA. The CDR3 loop spans 15 amino acids. This sequence originates from a human donor who received a COVID-19 vaccine. The gene calls are TRBV7-3 and TRBJ2-3; 10 bases are shared with TRBD2. Sample: CD4+ T cells from PBMCs cultured with HCoV-229E spike peptides, taken after COVID-19 vaccination. DNA for the CDR3: TGTGCCAGCAGCTCAAGCGGGGGGGCCCACCATACGCAGTATTTT. This sequence encodes CASSSSGGAHHTQYF. The full variable domain, rest sourced from reference TRBV7-3 and TRBJ2-3, is GAGVSQTPSNKVTEKGKYVELRCDPISGHTALYWYRQSLGQGPEFLIYFQGTGAADDSGLPNDRFFAVRPEGSVSTLKIQRTERGDSAVYLCASSSSGGAHHTQYFGPGTRLTVL.